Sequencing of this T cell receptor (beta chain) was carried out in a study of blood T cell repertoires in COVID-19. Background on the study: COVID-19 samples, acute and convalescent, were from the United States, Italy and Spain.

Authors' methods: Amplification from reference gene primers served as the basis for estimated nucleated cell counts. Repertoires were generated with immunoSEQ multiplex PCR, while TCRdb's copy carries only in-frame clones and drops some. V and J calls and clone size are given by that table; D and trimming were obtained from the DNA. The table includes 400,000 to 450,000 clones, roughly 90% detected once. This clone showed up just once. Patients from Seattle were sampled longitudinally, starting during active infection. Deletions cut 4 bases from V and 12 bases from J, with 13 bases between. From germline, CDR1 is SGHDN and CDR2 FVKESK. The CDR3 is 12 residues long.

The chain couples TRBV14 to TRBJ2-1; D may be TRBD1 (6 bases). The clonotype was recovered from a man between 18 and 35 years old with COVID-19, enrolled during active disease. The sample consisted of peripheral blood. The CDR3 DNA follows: TGTGCCAGCAGCCCCGACAGGTTTGGGCAGTTCTTC. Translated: CASSPDRFGQFF.